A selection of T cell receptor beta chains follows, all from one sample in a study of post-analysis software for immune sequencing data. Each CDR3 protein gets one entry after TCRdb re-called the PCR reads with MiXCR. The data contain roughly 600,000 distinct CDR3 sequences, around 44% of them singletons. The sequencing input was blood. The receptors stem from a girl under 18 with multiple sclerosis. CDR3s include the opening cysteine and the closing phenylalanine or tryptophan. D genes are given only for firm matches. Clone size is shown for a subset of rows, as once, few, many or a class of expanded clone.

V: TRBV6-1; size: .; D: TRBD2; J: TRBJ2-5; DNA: TGTGCCAGCTGGGAACTAGCGGGAGTCCAAGAGACCCAGTACTTC; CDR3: CASWELAGVQETQYF
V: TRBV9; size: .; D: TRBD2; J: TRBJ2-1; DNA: TGTGCCAGCAGCGTAGAAGGGACTAGTAACAATGAGCAGTTCTTC; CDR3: CASSVEGTSNNEQFF
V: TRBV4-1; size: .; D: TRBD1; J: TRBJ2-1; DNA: TGCGCCAGCAGCCAAGATCCGGCAGGGGGCATCTACAATGAGCAGTTCTTC; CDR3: CASSQDPAGGIYNEQFF
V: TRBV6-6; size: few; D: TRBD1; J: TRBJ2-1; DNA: TGTGCCAGCAGCCAGGGGGCTCGGGAGCAGTTCTTC; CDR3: CASSQGAREQFF
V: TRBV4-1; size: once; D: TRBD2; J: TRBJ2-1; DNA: TGCGCCAGCAGCCAAGTGGAGCGGGGGGGCAATGAGCAGTTCTTC; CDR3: CASSQVERGGNEQFF
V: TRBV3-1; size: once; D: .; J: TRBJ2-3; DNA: TGTGCCAGCAGCCGACGAGGGGGACTCTACAAAACAGATACGCAGTATTTT; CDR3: CASSRRGGLYKTDTQYF
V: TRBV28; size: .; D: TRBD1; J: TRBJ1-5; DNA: TGTGCCAGCGGGACAGGAGGAGATAGCAATCAGCCCCAGCATTTT; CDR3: CASGTGGDSNQPQHF
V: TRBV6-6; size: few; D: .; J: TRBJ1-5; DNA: TGTGCCAGCAGTTACACGGGAGGTTATAGCAATCAGCCCCAGCATTTT; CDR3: CASSYTGGYSNQPQHF
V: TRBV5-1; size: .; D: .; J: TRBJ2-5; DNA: TGCGCCAGCAGCCCTTGGGATGGGAGAGAGACCCAGTACTTC; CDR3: CASSPWDGRETQYF
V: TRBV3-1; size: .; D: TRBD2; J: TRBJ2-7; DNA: TGTGCCAGCAGCCAAGAACCCGGACTAGCGAGAGCCTACGAGCAGTACTTC; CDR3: CASSQEPGLARAYEQYF
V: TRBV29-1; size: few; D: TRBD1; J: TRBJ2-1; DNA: TGCAGCGTTGCAGGGGGCTCCCGGGATGAGCAGTTCTTC; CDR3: CSVAGGSRDEQFF
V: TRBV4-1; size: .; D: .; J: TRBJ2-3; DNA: TGCGCCAGCAGCCAAGCAGCGGGCACAGATACGCAGTATTTT; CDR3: CASSQAAGTDTQYF
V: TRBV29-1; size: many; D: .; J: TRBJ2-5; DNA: TGCAGCGTTGAAGGGGCCCAAGAGACCCAGTACTTC; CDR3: CSVEGAQETQYF
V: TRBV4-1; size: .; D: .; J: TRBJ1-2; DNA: TGCGCCAGCAGCCAAGGCCCGGAAGAACTCTATGGCTACACCTTC; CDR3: CASSQGPEELYGYTF
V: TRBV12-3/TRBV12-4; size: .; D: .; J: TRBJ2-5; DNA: TGTGCCAGCAGTTTATCCCTAGGGGGGGGGGAGACCCAGTACTTC; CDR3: CASSLSLGGGETQYF
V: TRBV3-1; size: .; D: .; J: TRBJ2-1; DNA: TGTGCCAGCAGCCAACAAGTTTTCATGACTGGAGCCTTCTACAATGAGCAGTTCTTC; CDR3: CASSQQVFMTGAFYNEQFF
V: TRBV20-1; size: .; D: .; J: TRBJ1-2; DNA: TGCAGTGCGCCCCGGGTGGTTGGCTATGGCTACACCTTC; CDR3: CSAPRVVGYGYTF
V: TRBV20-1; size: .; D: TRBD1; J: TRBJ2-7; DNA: TGCAGTGCGCCTCCGGCAGGGGGCTTGTACGAGCAGTACTTC; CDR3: CSAPPAGGLYEQYF
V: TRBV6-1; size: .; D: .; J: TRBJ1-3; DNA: TGTGCCAGCAGTGAACCGGGAACTGGAAACACCATATATTTT; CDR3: CASSEPGTGNTIYF
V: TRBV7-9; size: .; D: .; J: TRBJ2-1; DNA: TGTGCCAGCAGCCCGATCCAGGACTACAATGAGCAGTTCTTC; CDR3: CASSPIQDYNEQFF
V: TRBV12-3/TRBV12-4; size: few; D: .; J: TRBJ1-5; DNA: TGTGCCAGCATAAGAGGGGACAGCAATCAGCCCCAGCATTTT; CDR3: CASIRGDSNQPQHF
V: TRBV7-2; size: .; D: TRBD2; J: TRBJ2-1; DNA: TGTGCCAGCAGCCCCTGGACTAGCGGGGGGCCCAACAATGAGCAGTTCTTC; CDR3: CASSPWTSGGPNNEQFF
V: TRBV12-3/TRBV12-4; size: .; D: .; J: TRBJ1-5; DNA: TGTGCCAGCAGCCCCCCCCTGGCGGGGGCTAGCGATCAGCCCCAGCATTTT; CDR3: CASSPPLAGASDQPQHF
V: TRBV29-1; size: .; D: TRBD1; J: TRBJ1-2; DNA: TGCAGCACCTGGACAGGATCTAACTATGGCTACACCTTC; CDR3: CSTWTGSNYGYTF
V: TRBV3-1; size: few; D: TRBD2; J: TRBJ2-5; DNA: TGTGCCAGCAGCCAATTCCTAGCGGGAGGATCAGAGACCCAGTACTTC; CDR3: CASSQFLAGGSETQYF
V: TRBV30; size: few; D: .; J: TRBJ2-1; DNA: TGTGCCTGGAGTCAAGGGCCATACAATGAGCAGTTCTTC; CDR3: CAWSQGPYNEQFF
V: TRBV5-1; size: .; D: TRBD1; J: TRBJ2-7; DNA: TGCGCCAGCCTCAGGGACAGGGGGCACGAGCAGTACTTC; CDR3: CASLRDRGHEQYF
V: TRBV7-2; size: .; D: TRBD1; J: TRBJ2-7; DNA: TGTGCCAGCAGCTTAAAGGGGGGGACAGGGAGAGCCGAGCAGTACTTC; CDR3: CASSLKGGTGRAEQYF
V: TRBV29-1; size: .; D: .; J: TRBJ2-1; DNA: TGCAGCGTTGTCACGCTCCACAATGAGCAGTTCTTC; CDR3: CSVVTLHNEQFF
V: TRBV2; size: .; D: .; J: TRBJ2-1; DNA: TGTGCCAGCAGTGGGCGCAGGGATAATTGGAGTGAGCAGTTCTTC; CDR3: CASSGRRDNWSEQFF
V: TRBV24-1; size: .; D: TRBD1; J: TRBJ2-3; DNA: TGTGCCACCAGTGATGCGCCGGGACAGGGCTCCGCAGATACGCAGTATTTT; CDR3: CATSDAPGQGSADTQYF
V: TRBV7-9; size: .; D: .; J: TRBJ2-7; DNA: TGTGCCAGCAGCCGCAGTTTTTACGAGCAGTACTTC; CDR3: CASSRSFYEQYF
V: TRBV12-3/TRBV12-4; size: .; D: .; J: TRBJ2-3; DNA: TGTGCCAGCAGTGTGGGACAAATCACAGATACGCAGTATTTT; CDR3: CASSVGQITDTQYF
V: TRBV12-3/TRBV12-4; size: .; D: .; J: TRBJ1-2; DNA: TGTGCCAGCAGTAAACTTCTCGGGACACGTAACTATGGCTACACCTTC; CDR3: CASSKLLGTRNYGYTF
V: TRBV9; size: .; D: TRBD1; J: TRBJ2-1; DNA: TGTGCCAGCAGCGTAGGGGACAGGGCCTACAATGAGCAGTTCTTC; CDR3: CASSVGDRAYNEQFF
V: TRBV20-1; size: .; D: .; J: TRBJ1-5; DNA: TGCAGTGCTAGTGGGACGGGTCCTCAGCCCCAGCATTTT; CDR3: CSASGTGPQPQHF
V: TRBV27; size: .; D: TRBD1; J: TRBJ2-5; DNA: TGTGCCAGCAGAGCGACAGGGGGAATTCGGGAGACCCAGTACTTC; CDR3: CASRATGGIRETQYF
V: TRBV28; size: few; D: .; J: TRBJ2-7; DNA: TGTGCCAGCTCGGTGGGACGCTACGAGCAGTACTTC; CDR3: CASSVGRYEQYF
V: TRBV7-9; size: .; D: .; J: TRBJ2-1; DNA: TGTGCCAGCAGCCATGTGGGGGGGTCACAGGGTCCCCGTGAGCAGTTCTTC; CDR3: CASSHVGGSQGPREQFF
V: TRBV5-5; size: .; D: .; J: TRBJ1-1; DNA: TGTGCCAGCAGCTCCGGACGGGCGAAAGCTTTCTTT; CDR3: CASSSGRAKAFF
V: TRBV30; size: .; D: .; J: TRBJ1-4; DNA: TGTGCCTGGAGTGCACGGGGGGGCTTCGGAGAAAAACTGTTTTTT; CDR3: CAWSARGGFGEKLFF
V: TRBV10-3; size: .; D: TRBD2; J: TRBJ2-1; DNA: TGTGCCATCAGAACCAGGGGGACTAGCGGGACCTCTCCCTCCTACAATGAGCAGTTCTTC; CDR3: CAIRTRGTSGTSPSYNEQFF
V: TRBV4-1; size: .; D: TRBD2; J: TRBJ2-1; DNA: TGCGCCAGCAGCCAAGTACCCGGACTAGCGGAGTACAATGAGCAGTTCTTC; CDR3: CASSQVPGLAEYNEQFF
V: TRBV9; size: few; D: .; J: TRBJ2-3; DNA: TGTGCCAGCAGCGCCCGCCGTGCGACAGACACAGATACGCAGTATTTT; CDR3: CASSARRATDTDTQYF
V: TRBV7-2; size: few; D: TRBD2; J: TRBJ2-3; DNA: TGTGCCAGCAGCTTAGCGGGAGCGGGGGCTAGGGATACGCAGTATTTT; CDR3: CASSLAGAGARDTQYF
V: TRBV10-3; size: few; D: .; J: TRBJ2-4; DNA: TGTGCCATCGCGATGACGGGGAGTTACGACAAAAACATTCAGTACTTC; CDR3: CAIAMTGSYDKNIQYF